The present entry profiles one T cell receptor (beta chain) with its context. The time point was: pre-sensitization, week 0. Treatment denoted: therapeutic diphenylcyclopropenone sensitization with weekly scalp DPC. The sample originates from a study of human T cells and chemical hapten exposure. TCRdb ran MiXCR on the RACE reads and lists one entry per CDR3 protein. The profile shows about 110,000 distinct CDR3 sequences, roughly 12% of them singletons. Material: whole blood, obtained in connection with sensitization to the hapten diphenylcyclopropenone (DPC). The clonotype comes from a woman between 50 and 59 years old with alopecia areata. Some clones in this sample may be carry-over from other donors' samples.

The CDR3 spells CASSFGLRGNEQYF. The CDR3 DNA is TGTGCCAGCAGTTTCGGTTTAAGGGGTAACGAGCAGTACTTC. The chain is built from TRBV12-3 or TRBV12-4 and TRBJ2-7; a weak D match, TRBD1 (5 bases). This CDR3 comprises 14 residues. Trimming cost V 3 bases and J 5 bases, with 14 bases left between them.